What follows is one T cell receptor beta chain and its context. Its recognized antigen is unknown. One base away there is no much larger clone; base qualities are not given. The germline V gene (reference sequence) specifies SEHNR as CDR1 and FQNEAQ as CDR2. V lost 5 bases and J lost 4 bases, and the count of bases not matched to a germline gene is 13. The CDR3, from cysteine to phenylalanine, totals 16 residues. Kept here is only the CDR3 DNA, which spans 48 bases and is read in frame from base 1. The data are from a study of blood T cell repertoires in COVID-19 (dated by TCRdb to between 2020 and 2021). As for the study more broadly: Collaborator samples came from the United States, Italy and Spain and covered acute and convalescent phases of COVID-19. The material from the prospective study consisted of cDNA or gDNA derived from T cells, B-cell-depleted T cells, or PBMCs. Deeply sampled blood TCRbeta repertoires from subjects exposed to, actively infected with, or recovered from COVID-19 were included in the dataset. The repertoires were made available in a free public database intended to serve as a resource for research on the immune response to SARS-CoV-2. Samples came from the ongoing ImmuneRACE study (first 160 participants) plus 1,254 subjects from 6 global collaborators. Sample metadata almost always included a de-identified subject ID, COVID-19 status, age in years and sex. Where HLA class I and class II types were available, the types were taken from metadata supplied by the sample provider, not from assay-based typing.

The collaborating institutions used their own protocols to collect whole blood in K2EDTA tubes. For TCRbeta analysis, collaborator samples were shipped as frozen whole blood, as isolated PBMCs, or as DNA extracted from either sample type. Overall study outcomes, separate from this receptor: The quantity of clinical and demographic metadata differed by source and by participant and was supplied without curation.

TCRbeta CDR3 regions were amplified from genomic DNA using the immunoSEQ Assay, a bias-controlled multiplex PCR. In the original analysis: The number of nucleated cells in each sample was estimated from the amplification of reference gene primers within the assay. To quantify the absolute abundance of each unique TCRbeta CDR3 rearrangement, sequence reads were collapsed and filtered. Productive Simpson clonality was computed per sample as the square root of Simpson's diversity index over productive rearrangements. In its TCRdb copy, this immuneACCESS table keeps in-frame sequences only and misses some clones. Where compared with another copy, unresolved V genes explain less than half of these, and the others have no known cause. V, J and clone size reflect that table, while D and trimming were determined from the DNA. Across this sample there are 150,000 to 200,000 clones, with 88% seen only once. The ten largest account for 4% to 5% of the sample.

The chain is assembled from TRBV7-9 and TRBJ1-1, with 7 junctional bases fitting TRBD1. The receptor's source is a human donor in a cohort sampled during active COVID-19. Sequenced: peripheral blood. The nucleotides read TGTGCCAGCAGCCCCCAGGGACAGTGGGGTTTCACTGAAGCTTTCTTT. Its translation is CASSPQGQWGFTEAFF.